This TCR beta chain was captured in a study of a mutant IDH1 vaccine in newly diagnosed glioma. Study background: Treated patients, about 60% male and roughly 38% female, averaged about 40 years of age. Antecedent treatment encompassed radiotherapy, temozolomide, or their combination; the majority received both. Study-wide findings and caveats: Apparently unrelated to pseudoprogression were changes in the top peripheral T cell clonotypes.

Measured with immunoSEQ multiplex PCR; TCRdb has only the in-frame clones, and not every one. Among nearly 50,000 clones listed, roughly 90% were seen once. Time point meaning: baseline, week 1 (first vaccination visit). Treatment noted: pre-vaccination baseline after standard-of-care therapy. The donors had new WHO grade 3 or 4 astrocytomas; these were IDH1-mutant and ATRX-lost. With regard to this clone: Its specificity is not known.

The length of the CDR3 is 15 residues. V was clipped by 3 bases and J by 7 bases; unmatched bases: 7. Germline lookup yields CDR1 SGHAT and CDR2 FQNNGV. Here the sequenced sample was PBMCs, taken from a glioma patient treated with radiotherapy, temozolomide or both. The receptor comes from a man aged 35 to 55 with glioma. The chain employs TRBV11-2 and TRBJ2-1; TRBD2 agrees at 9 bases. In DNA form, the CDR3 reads TGTGCCAGCAGCTTGGCTATAGCGGGGGTAAATGAGCAGTTCTTC. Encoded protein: CASSLAIAGVNEQFF.